A selection of T cell receptor beta chains follows, all from one sample in a study of pediatric ulcerative colitis. Repertoires were generated with immunoSEQ multiplex PCR, while TCRdb's copy carries only in-frame clones and drops some. The table has about 36,000 clones, around three quarters seen once. Sequenced: gut tissue. Receptor source: a boy between 10 and 17 years old with moderate ulcerative colitis. CDR3s leave out the opening cysteine and the closing phenylalanine or tryptophan.

TRBV28	15	TRBJ2-3	ASRRLAGGWFGDTQY
TRBV9	13	TRBJ2-7	ASSLGLAGVREQY
TRBV19	14	TRBJ1-5	ASSISAGGGNQPQH
TRBV5-1	15	TRBJ1-1	ASSLGYTTWENTEAF
TRBV19	13	TRBJ1-3	ASSTIPGQGNTIY
TRBV18	16	TRBJ2-1	ASSPTRGARSSYNEQF
TRBV14	12	TRBJ1-1	ASSQGTGGTEAF
TRBV16	14	TRBJ2-7	ASSQSVDREAYEQY
TRBV5-1	13	TRBJ1-5	ASSFSGNSNQPQH
TRBV5-6	14	TRBJ1-4	ATSQQGVTTNEKLF
TRBV5-1	9	TRBJ2-3	ASSFTDTQY
TRBV14	11	TRBJ2-7	ASAQGPFYEQY
TRBV7-7	12	TRBJ2-5	ASSPYAGGETQY
TRBV4-1	13	TRBJ2-5	ASSQDPLAGKTQY
TRBV6-5	12	TRBJ1-6	ASSKQGRDSPLH
TRBV7-9	14	TRBJ2-7	ASSPKGRGDAYEQY
TRBV9	15	TRBJ2-2	ASSPRLAGGTTGELF
TRBV11-2	15	TRBJ1-4	ASSHGPGRATNEKLF
TRBV5-1	15	TRBJ2-4	ASSQQGSGLAKNIQY
TRBV5-6	11	TRBJ1-6	ASSNDRYSPLH